A selection of T cell receptor beta chains follows, all from one sample in a study of post-analysis software for immune sequencing data. TCRdb passed the PCR reads through MiXCR, listing each CDR3 protein once. The sample has roughly 400,000 distinct CDR3 sequences; approximately 37% are singletons. Sequenced: blood. The source of these receptors is a girl aged 2-10 years with multiple sclerosis. Both conserved end residues are part of each CDR3. D genes are given only for firm matches. Clone size is not always given. Where it is, it says once, few, many or a class for expanded clones.

abundance	len	d_gene	v_gene	j_gene	CDR3aa	CDR3nt
-	15	-	TRBV7-8	TRBJ2-1	CASSLRPGSSDEQFF	TGTGCCAGCAGCTTAAGGCCCGGCAGCTCCGATGAGCAGTTCTTC
once	17	TRBD2	TRBV7-9	TRBJ2-7	CASSPRGGLILTYEQYF	TGTGCCAGCAGCCCCCGGGGGGGACTAATACTGACCTACGAGCAGTACTTC
-	13	TRBD1	TRBV6-5	TRBJ1-5	CASAGTGDQPQHF	TGTGCCAGCGCTGGGACAGGGGATCAGCCCCAGCATTTT
-	15	-	TRBV5-1	TRBJ2-1	CASSVGVNFRNEQFF	TGCGCCAGCAGCGTAGGGGTAAATTTTAGGAATGAGCAGTTCTTC
-	14	TRBD1	TRBV27	TRBJ2-1	CASSAGQDNNEQFF	TGTGCCAGCAGTGCGGGACAGGACAACAATGAGCAGTTCTTC
-	16	-	TRBV2	TRBJ2-4	CASGGGQARAKNIQYF	TGTGCCAGCGGGGGTGGTCAGGCCCGAGCCAAAAACATTCAGTACTTC
few	19	TRBD2	TRBV12-3/TRBV12-4	TRBJ2-1	CASSLALGTSGGRVYEQFF	TGTGCCAGCAGTTTAGCCCTAGGGACTAGCGGGGGGCGAGTGTATGAGCAGTTCTTC
-	16	-	TRBV5-5	TRBJ2-1	CASSLRGLYSYNEQFF	TGTGCCAGCAGTCTTCGGGGTCTTTACTCCTACAATGAGCAGTTCTTC
-	15	TRBD2	TRBV4-1	TRBJ2-1	CASSPRTSGANEQFF	TGCGCCAGCAGCCCCAGGACTAGCGGGGCCAATGAGCAGTTCTTC
-	15	TRBD2	TRBV4-1	TRBJ2-5	CASSHPGTSAETQYF	TGCGCCAGCAGCCATCCCGGGACTAGCGCTGAGACCCAGTACTTC
few	14	-	TRBV20-1	TRBJ2-3	CSASPWQGTDTQYF	TGCAGTGCTAGCCCCTGGCAGGGCACAGATACGCAGTATTTT
-	15	-	TRBV28	TRBJ1-2	CASSVAGQFDYGYTF	TGTGCCAGCAGTGTGGCCGGACAGTTTGACTATGGCTACACCTTC
-	18	TRBD2	TRBV20-1	TRBJ2-3	CSARLLAGGPSSTDTQYF	TGCAGTGCTAGGCTTCTAGCGGGAGGCCCCTCTAGCACAGATACGCAGTATTTT
few	15	-	TRBV4-1	TRBJ2-5	CASSLSSSAWETQYF	TGCGCCAGCAGCCTCTCAAGCAGCGCTTGGGAGACCCAGTACTTC